Below, 17 T cell receptor beta chains from the same sample are listed, as sequenced in a study of patients and donors after allogeneic stem cell transplantation. TCRdb fed the RT-PCR reads into MiXCR, producing one record per CDR3 protein. The table records about 160,000 distinct CDR3 sequences, about 40% of them present only once. The sequencing input was blood, either unsorted or a sorted T cell fraction (not recorded which). Every receptor here comes from a human donor who was either an allogeneic HSCT recipient or a stem cell or donor lymphocyte infusion donor (not recorded which). It is not recorded whose cells these are; they may come from a transplant donor.

The chain uses TRBV21-1 and TRBJ2-3; the table's TRBD1 call for D was not verified on the DNA. TRBV21-1 is listed as a pseudogene. The CDR3 runs to 12 residues. This chain's CDR3 is CATTGARDTQYF. CDR3 sequence (DNA): TGTGCCACCACAGGTGCACGTGATACGCAGTATTTT.

The rearrangement links TRBV5-1 to TRBJ2-5; 11 nucleotides line up with TRBD2. The junction had 3 bases not matched to a gene; V was cut back by 1 base and J by 4 bases. The CDR3 sequence is 15 residues long. CDR1 and CDR2 from the germline V gene are SGHRS and YFSETQ. The DNA of the CDR3 is TGCGCCAGCAGCTTGAGCCTAGCGGGGGGAGAGACCCAGTACTTC. It encodes CASSLSLAGGETQYF.

This clonotype was seen once. The CDR3 sequence is CSVADRSIAKNIQYF. DNA for the CDR3: TGCAGCGTTGCTGACAGGTCGATAGCCAAAAACATTCAGTACTTC. V is TRBV29-1 and J is TRBJ2-4; tentatively, D is TRBD1 (6 bases). The CDR3 spans 15 residues. Germline assignment: CDR1 SQVTM and CDR2 ANQGSEA. V lost 4 bases to trimming and J lost 0 bases, with 13 bases between them.

A few counts support this clonotype. The CDR3 bases are TGTGCCAGCAGGCGTAGAGGGGGGCAAAACTATGGCTACACCTTC. It specifies CASRRRGGQNYGYTF. The rearrangement joins TRBV28 to TRBJ1-2; weak D call: TRBD1 (6 bases). V was cut by 6 bases and J by 2 bases, with 16 bases left in between. Germline loops: CDR1 MDHEN, CDR2 SYDVKM. The CDR3 spans 15 residues.

The sample holds one count of this clonotype. The CDR3 nucleotides read TGTGCTAGTGGTATAACAGACACCGGGGAGCTGTTTTTT. Protein product: CASGITDTGELFF. The V and J genes are TRBV12-5 and TRBJ2-2; the D is unclear. With 5 bases removed from V and 3 bases from J, the gap between germline ends came to 7 bases. The CDR3 is made up of 13 amino acids. Germline values: CDR1 LGHNT, CDR2 FRNRAP.

The chain joins TRBV20-1 to TRBJ2-1; possibly TRBD1 for D (6 bases). Trimming pared 3 bases from V and 3 bases from J, leaving 15 bases between. In germline, CDR1 is DFQATT, CDR2 SNEGSKA (reference sequence). The CDR3 consists of 15 residues. The CDR3 sequence is CSARWGNRDYNEQFF. CDR3 nucleotides: TGCAGTGCTAGGTGGGGTAACAGGGACTACAATGAGCAGTTCTTC.

This chain joins TRBV20-1 and TRBJ2-1; the match to TRBD2 covers 11 bases. The CDR3 covers 13 residues. Germline trimming cut 5 bases from V and 8 bases from J; bases unmatched to any gene: 5. The germline gives CDR1 DFQATT, CDR2 SNEGSKA (reference sequence). CDR3 region: CSASGTSGYEQFF. In DNA form, the CDR3 reads TGCAGTGCTTCCGGGACTAGCGGTTATGAGCAGTTCTTC.

Notes on this clonotype: Its ends do not fully match the called genes, so a read error is possible. V gene TRBV20-1 combines with J gene TRBJ1-2; the D gene is possibly TRBD1 (5 bases). Germline V gene lookup returns CDR1 DFQATT and CDR2 SNEGSKA (reference sequence). The CDR3 is 15 residues long. The CDR3 spells CSARTGQTLNYSYTF. DNA of the CDR3: TGCAGTGCTAGAACAGGCCAAACCCTTAACTATAGCTACACCTTC.

This rearrangement joins TRBV7-8 to TRBJ2-1; TRBD2 agrees at 12 bases. V lost 2 bases to trimming and J lost 8 bases; unmatched junction nucleotides: 7. Germline CDR1 is SGHVS and CDR2 is FQNEAQ. This CDR3 region has 16 residues. CDR3 DNA sequence: TGTGCCAGCAGCTTACGACTAGCGGGGGCCACCTATGAGCAGTTCTTC. It translates to CASSLRLAGATYEQFF.

The genes are TRBV12-3 or TRBV12-4 and TRBJ2-7; 7 positions agree with TRBD2. CDR3 size: 14 residues. The junction had 5 bases not matched to a gene; V was cut back by 3 bases and J by 3 bases. Here the CDR3 DNA reads TGTGCCAGCAGTTTGGCGGGGGTTCTCTACGAGCAGTACTTC. It specifies CASSLAGVLYEQYF.

The table lists this clonotype with a few counts. The chain combines TRBV5-6 with TRBJ1-4; TRBD1 might be the D (5 bases). Trimming took off 4 bases at V and 6 bases at J, with 10 bases between the two ends. CDR1 SGHDT and CDR2 YYEEEE come from the germline V gene. The CDR3 loop spans 13 amino acids. The CDR3 is CASSRLGDEKLFF. In DNA form, the CDR3 reads TGTGCCAGCAGCCGTTTGGGGGATGAAAAACTGTTTTTT.

V and J are TRBV18 and TRBJ1-5; TRBD1 matches at 11 bases. Trimming cost V 5 bases and J 1 base; bases outside gene matches: 4. Germline CDR1 KGHSH, CDR2 LQKENI. The length of the CDR3 is 16 residues. The CDR3 sequence is CASSSGTGGSNQPQHF. Written as DNA, the CDR3 is TGTGCCAGCTCATCCGGGACAGGGGGAAGCAATCAGCCCCAGCATTTT. Full variable domain (remainder filled in from reference TRBV18 and TRBJ1-5): NAGVMQNPRHLVRRRGQEARLRCSPMKGHSHVYWYRQLPEEGLKFMVYLQKENIIDESGMPKERFSAEFPKEGPSILRIQQVVRGDSAAYFCASSSGTGGSNQPQHFGDGTRLSIL.

The chain joins TRBV20-1 to TRBJ1-5, with D perhaps TRBD1 (5 bases). CDR1 is DFQATT, CDR2 SNEGSKA, per germline (reference sequence). The CDR3 runs 15 residues. V lost 4 bases and J 7 bases, leaving 20 bases between the germline ends. DNA for the CDR3: TGCAGTGCTATCTACTTCGGCCAGGGCGGACAGCCCCAGCATTTT. As protein: CSAIYFGQGGQPQHF.

CDR3 sequence reads: CASSLDEGANTEAFF. DNA of the CDR3: TGCGCCAGCAGCTTGGATGAGGGCGCGAACACTGAAGCTTTCTTT. The chain joins TRBV5-1 to TRBJ1-1; D is undetermined. Trimming shortened V by 0 bases and J by 1 base, and 10 bases separated the two germline ends. Per germline, CDR1 SGHRS and CDR2 YFSETQ. The CDR3 has 15 amino acids.

The V and J genes are TRBV12-3 or TRBV12-4 and TRBJ1-1, with D possibly being TRBD1 (6 bases). This CDR3 has 15 residues. Trimming stripped 7 bases from V and 5 bases from J, with 20 bases between. CDR3: CASTYLQGVRTEAFF. CDR3 nucleotides: TGTGCCAGCACCTACTTACAGGGAGTAAGAACTGAAGCTTTCTTT.

This clonotype was observed a handful of times. The V and J genes are TRBV5-1 and TRBJ2-3, with D possibly being TRBD2 (5 bases). There are 14 residues in the CDR3. V was clipped by 4 bases and J by 5 bases, with 14 bases between them. CDR1 and CDR2 from the germline V gene are SGHRS and YFSETQ. The chain's CDR3 is CASSPRRGEDTQYF. The CDR3 DNA sequence: TGCGCCAGCAGCCCTAGACGGGGAGAAGATACGCAGTATTTT.

The gene calls are TRBV12-3 or TRBV12-4 and TRBJ2-6, with no clear D. The V end was cut by 6 bases, the J end by 9 bases, with 6 bases between. This CDR3 has 11 residues. For the CDR3, the DNA is TGTGCCAGCAGCTCGAACAACGTCCTGACTTTC. Translated: CASSSNNVLTF.